By share, the clone carrying this T cell receptor (beta chain) ranks as medium-sized (0.01 to 0.1%). What it binds is not known. The data derive from a study of T cells in localized non-small cell lung cancer. The CDR3 contains 16 residues. J was trimmed by 6 bases and V by 5 bases; bases with no gene match: 13. Germline V lookup: CDR1 SGHNT, CDR2 YENEEA. Study-level findings and limits: There was an association of higher blood T cell density with longer overall survival. Uninvolved adjacent lung showed peak T cell clonality, exceeding tumor.

The assay was immunoSEQ multiplex PCR, and TCRdb's table has in-frame clones only and misses some. This table has about 2,800 clones, about two fifths appearing once. This chain uses TRBV11-3 with TRBJ2-1, with 7 bases that match TRBD2. The clonotype originates from a male donor at least 60 years old with stage I squamous cell lung carcinoma. The specimen was lung tumor tissue, collected before any cancer treatment. CDR3 in DNA: TGTGCCAGCAGCAAAAGCTCAGCGGGAATCAGCAATGAGCAGTTCTTC. It translates to CASSKSSAGISNEQFF.